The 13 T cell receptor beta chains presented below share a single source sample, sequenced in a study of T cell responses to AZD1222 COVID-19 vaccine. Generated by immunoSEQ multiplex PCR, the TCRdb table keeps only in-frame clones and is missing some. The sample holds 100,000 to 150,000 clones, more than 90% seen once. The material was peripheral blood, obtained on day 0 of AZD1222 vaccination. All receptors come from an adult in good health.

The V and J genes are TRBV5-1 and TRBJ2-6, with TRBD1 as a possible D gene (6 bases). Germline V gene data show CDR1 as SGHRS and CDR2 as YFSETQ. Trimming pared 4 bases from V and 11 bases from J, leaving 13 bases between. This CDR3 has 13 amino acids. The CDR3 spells CASSGQGSDVLTF. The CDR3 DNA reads TGCGCCAGCAGCGGGCAGGGGTCCGACGTCCTGACTTTC. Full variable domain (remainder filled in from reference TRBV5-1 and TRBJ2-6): KAGVTQTPRYLIKTRGQQVTLSCSPISGHRSVSWYQQTPGQGLQFLFEYFSETQRNKGNFPGRFSGRQFSNSRSEMNVSTLELGDSALYLCASSGQGSDVLTFGAGSRLTVL.

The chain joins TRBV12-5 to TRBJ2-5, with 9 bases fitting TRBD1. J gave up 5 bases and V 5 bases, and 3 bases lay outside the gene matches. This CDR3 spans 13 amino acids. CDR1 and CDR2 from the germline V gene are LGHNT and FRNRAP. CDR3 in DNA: TGTGCTAGTGGTCTAGGACAGGGGGAGACCCAGTACTTC. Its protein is CASGLGQGETQYF.

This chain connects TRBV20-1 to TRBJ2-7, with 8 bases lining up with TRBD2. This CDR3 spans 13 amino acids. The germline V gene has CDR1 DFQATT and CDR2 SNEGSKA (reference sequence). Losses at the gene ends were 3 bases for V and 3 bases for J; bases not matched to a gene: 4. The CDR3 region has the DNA TGCAGTGCTAGTGACGGGGGGGTCTACGAGCAGTACTTC. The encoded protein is CSASDGGVYEQYF.

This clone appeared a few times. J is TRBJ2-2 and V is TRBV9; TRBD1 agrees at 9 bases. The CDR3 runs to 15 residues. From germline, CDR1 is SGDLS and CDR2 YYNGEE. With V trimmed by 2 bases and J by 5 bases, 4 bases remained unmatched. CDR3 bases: TGTGCCAGCAGCGTGGGACAGGGAATAACCGGGGAGCTGTTTTTT. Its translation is CASSVGQGITGELFF.

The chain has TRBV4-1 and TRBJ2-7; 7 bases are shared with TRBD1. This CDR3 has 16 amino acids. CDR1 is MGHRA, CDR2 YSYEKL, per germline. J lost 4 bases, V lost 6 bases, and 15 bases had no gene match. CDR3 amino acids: CASRPLGDSPSYEQYF. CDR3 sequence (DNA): TGCGCCAGCAGACCCCTGGGGGACAGTCCTTCTTACGAGCAGTACTTC.

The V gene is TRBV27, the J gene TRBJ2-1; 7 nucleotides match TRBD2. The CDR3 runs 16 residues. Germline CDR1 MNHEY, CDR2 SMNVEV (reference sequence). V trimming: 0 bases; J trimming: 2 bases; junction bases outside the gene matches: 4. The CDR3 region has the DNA TGTGCCAGCAGTTTATCGATTACTAGCGCCTACAATGAGCAGTTCTTC. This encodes CASSLSITSAYNEQFF.

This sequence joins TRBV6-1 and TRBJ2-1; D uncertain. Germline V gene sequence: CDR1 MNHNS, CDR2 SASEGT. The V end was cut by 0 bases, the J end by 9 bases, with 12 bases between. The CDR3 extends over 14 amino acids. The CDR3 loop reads CASSEAMGSGEQFF. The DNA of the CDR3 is TGTGCCAGCAGTGAAGCGATGGGTTCGGGTGAGCAGTTCTTC.

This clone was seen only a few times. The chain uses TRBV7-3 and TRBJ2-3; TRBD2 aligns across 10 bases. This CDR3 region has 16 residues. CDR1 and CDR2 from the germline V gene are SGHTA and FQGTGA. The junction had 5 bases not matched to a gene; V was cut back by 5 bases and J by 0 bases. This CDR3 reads CASSPGTSASTDTQYF. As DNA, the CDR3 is TGTGCCAGCAGCCCGGGGACTAGCGCTAGCACAGATACGCAGTATTTT.

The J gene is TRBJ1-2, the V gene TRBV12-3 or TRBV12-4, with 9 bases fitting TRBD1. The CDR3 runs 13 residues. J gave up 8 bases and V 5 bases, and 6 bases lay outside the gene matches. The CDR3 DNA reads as TGTGCCAGCAGTCCACACAGGGGGCAGGGCTACACCTTC. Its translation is CASSPHRGQGYTF.

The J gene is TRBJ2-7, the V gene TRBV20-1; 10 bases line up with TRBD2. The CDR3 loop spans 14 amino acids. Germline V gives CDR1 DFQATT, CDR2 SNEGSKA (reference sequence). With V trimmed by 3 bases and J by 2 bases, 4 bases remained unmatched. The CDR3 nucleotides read TGCAGTGCTAGTGAGAGCGGGAGGGCCTACGAGCAGTACTTC. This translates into CSASESGRAYEQYF.

In DNA, the CDR3 is TGTGCCAGCAGGGGACAGGGGCGAGGAAACATTCAGTACTTC. Translated: CASRGQGRGNIQYF. The chain has TRBV6-5 and TRBJ2-4; 10 nucleotides agree with TRBD1. V lost 6 bases, J lost 6 bases, and 5 bases stayed unmatched. Germline V gives CDR1 MNHEY, CDR2 SVGAGI. This CDR3 has 14 amino acids.

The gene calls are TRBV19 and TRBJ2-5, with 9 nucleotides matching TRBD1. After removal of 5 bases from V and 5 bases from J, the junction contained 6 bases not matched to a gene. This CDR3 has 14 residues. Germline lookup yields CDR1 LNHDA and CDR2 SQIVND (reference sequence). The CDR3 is CASSPGQGRETQYF. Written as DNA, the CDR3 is TGTGCCAGTAGTCCGGGACAGGGAAGGGAGACCCAGTACTTC. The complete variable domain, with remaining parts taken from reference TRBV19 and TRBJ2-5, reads DGGITQSPKYLFRKEGQNVTLSCEQNLNHDAMYWYRQDPGQGLRLIYYSQIVNDFQKGDIAEGYSVSREKKESFPLTVTSAQKNPTAFYLCASSPGQGRETQYFGPGTRLLVL.

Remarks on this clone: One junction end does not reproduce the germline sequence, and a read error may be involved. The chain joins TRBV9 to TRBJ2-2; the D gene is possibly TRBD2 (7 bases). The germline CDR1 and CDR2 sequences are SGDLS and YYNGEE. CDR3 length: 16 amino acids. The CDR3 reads CARSVGGAIVSGELFF. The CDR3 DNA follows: TGTGCCCGCAGCGTAGGGGGGGCCATCGTGAGCGGGGAGCTGTTTTTT.